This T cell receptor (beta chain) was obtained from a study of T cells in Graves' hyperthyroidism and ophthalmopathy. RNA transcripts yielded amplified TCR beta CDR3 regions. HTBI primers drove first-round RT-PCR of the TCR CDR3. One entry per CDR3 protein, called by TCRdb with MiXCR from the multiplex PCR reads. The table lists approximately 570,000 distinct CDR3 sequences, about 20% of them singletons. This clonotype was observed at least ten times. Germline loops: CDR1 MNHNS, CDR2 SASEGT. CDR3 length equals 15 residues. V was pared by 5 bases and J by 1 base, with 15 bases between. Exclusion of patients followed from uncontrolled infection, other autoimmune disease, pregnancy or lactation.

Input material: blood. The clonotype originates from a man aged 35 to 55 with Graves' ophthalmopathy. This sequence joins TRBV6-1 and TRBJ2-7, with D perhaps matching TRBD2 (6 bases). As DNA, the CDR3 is TGTGCCAGCAGTAGCATTTTGGAGGGTTCCTACGAGCAGTACTTC. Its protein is CASSSILEGSYEQYF.